Below, one TCR beta chain is given with its context. Repertoires were generated with immunoSEQ multiplex PCR, while TCRdb's copy carries only in-frame clones and drops some. The repertoire holds more than 150,000 clones, roughly 84% seen once, with 5.5% to 7% in the top ten. This entry is derived from a study of blood T cell repertoires in COVID-19. Looking at the study overall: Whether acute or convalescent, the COVID-19 samples came from the United States, Italy and Spain. Sources were T cells, B-cell-depleted T cells, or PBMCs; the material itself was cDNA or gDNA.

This CDR3 region has 15 residues. Trimming removed 3 bases at V and 7 bases at J, with 18 bases between. Germline lookup yields CDR1 MGHRA and CDR2 YSYEKL. The TCR originated in a man aged 45-65 years with active or convalescent COVID-19. Input material: peripheral blood. The chain employs TRBV4-1 and TRBJ1-2; possibly TRBD1 for D (6 bases). Here the CDR3 DNA reads TGCGCCAGCAGCCAGGATGGGGGGGCCTTGGCTGGCTACACCTTC. This translates into CASSQDGGALAGYTF.